Sequencing of this TCR beta chain was carried out in a study of blood T cell repertoires in COVID-19. The study recruited people aged roughly 18 to 100 years across under 25 US areas. Participants' own reports of clinical history determined their cohort assignment. V dropped 3 bases and J dropped 4; count of bases not matched to a gene: 4. From germline, CDR1 is MNHEY and CDR2 SMNVEV (reference sequence). The CDR3 is 15 amino acids. Generated by immunoSEQ multiplex PCR, the TCRdb table keeps only in-frame clones and is missing some. The sample includes some 400,000 clones, approximately 89% of them seen just once.

The chain links TRBV27 to TRBJ1-1; 11 nucleotides match TRBD1. This sequence was found in a woman between 25 and 40 years old who had recovered from COVID-19. The sequencing sample was made of PBMCs or T cells enriched from blood (not recorded which). CDR3 DNA: TGTGCCAGCAGTTTGGGGACAGGGGGAGCCACTGAAGCTTTCTTT. Translating gives CASSLGTGGATEAFF.